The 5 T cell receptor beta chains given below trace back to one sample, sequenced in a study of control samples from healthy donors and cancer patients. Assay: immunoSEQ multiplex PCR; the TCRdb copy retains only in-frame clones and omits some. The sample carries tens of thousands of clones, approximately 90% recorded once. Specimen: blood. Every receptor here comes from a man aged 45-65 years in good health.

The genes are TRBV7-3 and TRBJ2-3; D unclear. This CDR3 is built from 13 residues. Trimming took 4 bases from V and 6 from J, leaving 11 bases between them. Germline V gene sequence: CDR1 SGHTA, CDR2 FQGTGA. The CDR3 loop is CASSSQFGDTQYF. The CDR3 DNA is TGTGCCAGCAGCTCGCAATTTGGGGATACGCAGTATTTT.

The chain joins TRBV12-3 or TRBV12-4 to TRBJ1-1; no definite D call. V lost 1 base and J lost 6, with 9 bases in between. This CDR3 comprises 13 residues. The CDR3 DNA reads TGTGCCAGCAGTTTAGACCTGAATGCTGAAGCTTTCTTT. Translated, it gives CASSLDLNAEAFF.

This CDR3 is CASSLGTLKKETQYF. CDR3 in DNA: TGTGCCAGCAGTCTGGGTACGTTGAAAAAAGAGACCCAGTACTTC. The V gene is TRBV7-8, the J gene TRBJ2-5; unclear D gene. The CDR3 runs 15 residues. The V end was cut by 6 bases, the J end by 3 bases, with 17 bases between. CDR1 is SGHVS, CDR2 FQNEAQ, per germline. Combining the CDR3 with reference TRBV7-8 and TRBJ2-5 gives the whole variable domain GAGVSQSPRYKVAKRGQDVALRCDPISGHVSLFWYQQALGQGPEFLTYFQNEAQLDKSGLPSDRFFAERPEGSVSTLKIQRTQQEDSAVYLCASSLGTLKKETQYFGPGTRLLVL.

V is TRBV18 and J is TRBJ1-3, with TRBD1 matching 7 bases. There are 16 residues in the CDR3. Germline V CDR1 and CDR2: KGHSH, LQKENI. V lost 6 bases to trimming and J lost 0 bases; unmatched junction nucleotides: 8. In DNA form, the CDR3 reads TGTGCCAGCTCGCTAGGGACAGTTACCTCTGGAAACACCATATATTTT. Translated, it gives CASSLGTVTSGNTIYF.

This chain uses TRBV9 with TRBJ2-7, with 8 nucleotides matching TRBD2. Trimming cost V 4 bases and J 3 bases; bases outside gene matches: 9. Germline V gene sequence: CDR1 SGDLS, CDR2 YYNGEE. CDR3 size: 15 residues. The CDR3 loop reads CASSPGGESYYEQYF. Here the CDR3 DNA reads TGTGCCAGCAGCCCCGGGGGGGAGTCCTACTACGAGCAGTACTTC.